The 16 T cell receptor beta chains reported below all come from one sample, sequenced in a study of blood T cells in healthy people across ages. With a J-beta primer mix and a sample-barcoded 5' primer, a second PCR ran roughly 6 to 11 cycles. Each CDR3 protein gets one entry after TCRdb re-called the 5' RACE reads with MiXCR. The sample shows some 640,000 distinct CDR3 sequences, about 52% of them seen only once. Sequenced sample: blood. Receptors were obtained from a woman aged 55-75 years in good health.

V usage is TRBV7-7 and J usage is TRBJ2-5; 8 bases line up with TRBD2. Per germline, CDR1 SSHAT and CDR2 FNYEAQ (reference sequence). After removal of 5 bases from V and 3 bases from J, the junction contained 5 bases not matched to a gene. There are 14 residues in the CDR3. CDR3 sequence reads: CASSPTSGEETQYF. The CDR3 coding sequence is TGTGCCAGCAGCCCCACTAGCGGAGAAGAGACCCAGTACTTC. Full variable domain (missing parts from reference TRBV7-7 and TRBJ2-5): GAGVSQSPRYKVTKRGQDVTLRCDPISSHATLYWYQQALGQGPEFLTYFNYEAQPDKSGLPSDRFSAERPEGSISTLTIQRTEQRDSAMYRCASSPTSGEETQYFGPGTRLLVL.

With regard to this clonotype: At one end the junction does not follow the germline gene, possibly because of a read error. The V gene is TRBV4-2, the J gene TRBJ2-3, with D possibly TRBD1 on 6 matching bases. The CDR3 is made up of 15 amino acids. Germline values: CDR1 LGHNA, CDR2 YNFKEQ. CDR3 in amino acids: CASCQTQGRADTQYF. The CDR3 coding sequence is TGTGCCAGCTGCCAAACCCAGGGGCGAGCAGATACGCAGTATTTT.

This clonotype turned up a few times. The chain uses TRBV4-2 and TRBJ2-1, with 10 bases fitting TRBD2. The CDR3 is 20 amino acids. V lost 2 bases and J lost 1; bases outside the gene matches: 14. CDR1 and CDR2 (germline): LGHNA, YNFKEQ. CDR3 loop: CASSQMVSSGSKGSYNEQFF. The CDR3 DNA sequence: TGTGCCAGCAGCCAAATGGTTTCTAGCGGGAGTAAAGGATCCTACAATGAGCAGTTCTTC.

There are many counts of this clonotype. The rearrangement uses TRBV6-6 and TRBJ2-7; D not certain. CDR1 and CDR2 from the germline V gene are MNHNY and SVGAGI (reference sequence). Trimming removed 0 bases from V and 3 bases from J, with 6 bases in between. CDR3 length: 13 residues. This CDR3 reads CASSYSPSYEQYF. As DNA, the CDR3 is TGTGCCAGCAGTTACTCTCCTAGCTACGAGCAGTACTTC.

The V gene is TRBV7-9, the J gene TRBJ1-5; D remains unclear. Germline V gene lookup returns CDR1 SEHNR and CDR2 FQNEAQ (reference sequence). This CDR3 comprises 15 residues. V was pared by 1 base and J by 4 bases, with 11 bases between. The CDR3: CASSLGFGGNQPQHF. The CDR3 region has the DNA TGTGCCAGCAGCTTAGGGTTTGGCGGGAATCAGCCCCAGCATTTT.

This clonotype occurred a few times. The chain has TRBV15 and TRBJ1-2; tentative D call: TRBD1 (5 bases). Trimming stripped 1 base from V and 8 bases from J, with 17 bases between. The CDR3 contains 15 residues. Germline V gene sequence: CDR1 LNHNV, CDR2 YYDKDF (reference sequence). The CDR3 loop reads CATSRGQGNVGGYTF. DNA for the CDR3: TGTGCCACCAGCAGAGGGCAGGGAAATGTGGGCGGCTACACCTTC.

This sequence joins TRBV6-1 and TRBJ1-6, with 7 bases lining up with TRBD1. This CDR3 spans 17 amino acids. From germline, CDR1 is MNHNS and CDR2 SASEGT. The junction had 9 bases not matched to a gene; V was cut back by 5 bases and J by 2 bases. Here the CDR3 reads CASSRETGEAYNSPLHF. DNA for the CDR3: TGTGCCAGCAGTCGCGAAACAGGGGAAGCCTATAATTCACCCCTCCACTTT.

This clonotype has a handful of counts. The chain recombines TRBV7-2 with TRBJ2-7; TRBD1 might be the D (5 bases). This CDR3 is 14 amino acids long. The V gene's germline CDR1 is SGHTA and CDR2 FQGNSA. The germline V and J ends were trimmed by 5 bases and 1 base, with 12 bases remaining between them. The CDR3 bases are TGTGCCAGCAGCCCCAGGGTAGAATCCTACGAGCAGTACTTC. Protein product: CASSPRVESYEQYF.

The chain links TRBV29-1 to TRBJ2-1, with a possible D match to TRBD2 (6 bases). Trimming stripped 7 bases from V and 0 bases from J, with 19 bases between. Germline V gene data show CDR1 as SQVTM and CDR2 as ANQGSEA. This CDR3 region has 16 residues. CDR3 region: CSAQALSRGSYNEQFF. The CDR3 DNA is TGCAGCGCCCAGGCCCTGTCGCGGGGCTCCTACAATGAGCAGTTCTTC.

The chain employs TRBV7-2 and TRBJ1-2; TRBD1 matches at 8 bases. This CDR3 comprises 13 residues. J lost 7 bases, V lost 4 bases, and 5 bases had no gene match. CDR1 and CDR2 (germline): SGHTA, FQGNSA. The CDR3 DNA sequence: TGTGCCAGCAGCTCCTCGGACAGGGCTGGCTACACCTTC. It yields the protein CASSSSDRAGYTF.

This clonotype was counted between two and nine times. The rearrangement uses TRBV20-1 and TRBJ2-3, with D hard to call. V was shortened by 5 bases and J by 3 bases, with 12 bases between the two germline ends. The CDR3 is 13 residues long. Germline V gene data show CDR1 as DFQATT and CDR2 as SNEGSKA (reference sequence). The CDR3 region has the DNA TGCAGTGCTGCCCTACCCGGGACAGATACGCAGTATTTT. It codes for CSAALPGTDTQYF.

This clonotype has only a few counts. This rearrangement joins TRBV29-1 to TRBJ1-2; 10 nucleotides align to TRBD1. CDR3 length: 13 amino acids. The germline V gene encodes CDR1 SQVTM and CDR2 ANQGSEA. Here the CDR3 reads CSVTGTGVYGYTF. The CDR3 DNA follows: TGCAGTGTAACCGGGACAGGGGTTTATGGCTACACCTTC.

This chain links TRBV29-1 with TRBJ2-1, with 7 bases aligning to TRBD2. Germline CDR1 SQVTM, CDR2 ANQGSEA. J lost 2 bases, V lost 6 bases, and 1 base had no gene match. This CDR3 spans 12 amino acids. The CDR3 DNA is TGCAGCGTGAGCGGGGCCTACAATGAGCAGTTCTTC. Translation: CSVSGAYNEQFF.

This sequence joins TRBV7-3 and TRBJ2-1; D is perhaps TRBD2 (5 bases). Germline V gene sequence: CDR1 SGHTA, CDR2 FQGTGA. The CDR3 runs 15 residues. V was trimmed by 1 base and J by 3 bases, leaving 10 bases between them. The CDR3 DNA reads TGTGCCAGCAGCTTAAACGCGGGTCTCTACAATGAGCAGTTCTTC. This translates into CASSLNAGLYNEQFF.

The gene calls are TRBV20-1 and TRBJ2-3, with unresolved D. The CDR3 sequence is 12 residues long. The ends were cut back, 3 bases at V and 2 bases at J, with 6 bases in the middle. Germline V gives CDR1 DFQATT, CDR2 SNEGSKA (reference sequence). The CDR3 region is CSARSPTDTQYF. In DNA, the CDR3 is TGCAGTGCTAGGTCCCCCACAGATACGCAGTATTTT.

As regards this clonotype: At one end the junction does not follow the germline gene, possibly because of a read error. The CDR3 DNA reads as TGCAGCGCGAGGACGGACCAAGGGACCCAGTACTTC. This sequence encodes CSARTDQGTQYF. The gene calls are TRBV29-1 and TRBJ2-5; no definite D call. Germline V CDR1 and CDR2: SQVTM, ANQGSEA. The CDR3 contains 12 residues.